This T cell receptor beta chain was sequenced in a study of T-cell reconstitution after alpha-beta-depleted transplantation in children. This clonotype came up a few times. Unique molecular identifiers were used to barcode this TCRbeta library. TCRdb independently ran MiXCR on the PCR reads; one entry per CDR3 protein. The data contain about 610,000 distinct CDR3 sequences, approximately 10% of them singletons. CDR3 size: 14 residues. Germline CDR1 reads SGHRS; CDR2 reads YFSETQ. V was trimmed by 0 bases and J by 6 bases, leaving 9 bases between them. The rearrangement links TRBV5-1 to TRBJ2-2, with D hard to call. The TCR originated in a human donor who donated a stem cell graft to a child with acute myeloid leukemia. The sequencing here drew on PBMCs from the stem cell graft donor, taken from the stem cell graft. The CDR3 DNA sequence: TGCGCCAGCAGCTTGGATGTGGGCTCCGGGGAGCTGTTTTTT. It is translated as CASSLDVGSGELFF.